This T cell receptor (beta chain) came from a study of shared clonotypes between healthy human individuals. Looking at the study overall: Those who served as donors were a couple of women and a few men between the ages of 18 and 49. Whole-study results and caveats: Represented diversity, genetic and exposure-history alike, was limited by few donors.

The count of this clone is one. What it binds is not known. Assay: immunoSEQ multiplex PCR; the TCRdb copy retains only in-frame clones and omits some. The table has about 450,000 clones, about 76% seen once; the top ten hold about 12%. V dropped 3 bases and J dropped 2 bases, with 14 bases sitting between them. The CDR3 runs 14 residues. Germline values: CDR1 GTSNPN, CDR2 SVGIG (reference sequence). This receptor was identified in a woman aged 40 to 50 in good health. Some clones in this sample may be carry-over from other donors' samples. Sample: PBMCs. The chain joins TRBV30 to TRBJ2-7; D could derive from TRBD1 or TRBD2 (5 bases each). CDR3 in amino acids: CAWRTGTETYEQYF. The CDR3 DNA follows: TGTGCCTGGAGAACCGGGACGGAAACCTACGAGCAGTACTTC.